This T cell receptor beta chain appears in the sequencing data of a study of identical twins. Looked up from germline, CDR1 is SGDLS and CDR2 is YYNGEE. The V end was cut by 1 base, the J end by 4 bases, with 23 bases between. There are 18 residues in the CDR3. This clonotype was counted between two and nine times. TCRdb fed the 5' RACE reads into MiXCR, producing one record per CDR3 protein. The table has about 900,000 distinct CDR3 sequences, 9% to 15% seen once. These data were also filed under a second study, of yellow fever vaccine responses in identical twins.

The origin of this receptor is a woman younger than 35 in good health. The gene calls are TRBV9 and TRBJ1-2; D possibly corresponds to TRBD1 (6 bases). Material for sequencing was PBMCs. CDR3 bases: TGTGCCAGCAGCGTAAGAGAAGACCGGGACACCCCACCCTATGGCTACACCTTC. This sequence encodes CASSVREDRDTPPYGYTF.